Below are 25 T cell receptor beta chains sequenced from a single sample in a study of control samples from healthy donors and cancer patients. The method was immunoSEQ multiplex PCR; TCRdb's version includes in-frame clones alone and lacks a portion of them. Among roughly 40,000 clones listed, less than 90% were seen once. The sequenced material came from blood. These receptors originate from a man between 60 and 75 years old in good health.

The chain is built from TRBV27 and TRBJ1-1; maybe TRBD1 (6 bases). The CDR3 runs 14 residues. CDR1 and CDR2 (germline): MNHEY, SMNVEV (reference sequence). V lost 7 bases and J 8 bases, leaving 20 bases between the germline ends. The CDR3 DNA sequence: TGTGCCAGCACCTCCAGGACGGGGGGCCTCGAAGCTTTCTTT. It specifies CASTSRTGGLEAFF.

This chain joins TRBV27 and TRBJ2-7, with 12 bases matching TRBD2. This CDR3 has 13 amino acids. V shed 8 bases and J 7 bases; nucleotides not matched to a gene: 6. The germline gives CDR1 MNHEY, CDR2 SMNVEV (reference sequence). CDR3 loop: CASSSGGAVEQYF. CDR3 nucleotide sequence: TGTGCCAGCTCTAGCGGGGGGGCTGTTGAGCAGTACTTC.

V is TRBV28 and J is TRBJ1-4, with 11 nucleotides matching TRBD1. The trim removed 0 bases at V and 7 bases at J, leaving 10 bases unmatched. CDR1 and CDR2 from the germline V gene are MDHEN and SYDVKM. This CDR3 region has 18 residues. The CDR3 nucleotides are TGTGCCAGCAGTTTATGGGGGACTTCTGGGACAGGGGGTGAAAAACTGTTTTTT. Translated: CASSLWGTSGTGGEKLFF.

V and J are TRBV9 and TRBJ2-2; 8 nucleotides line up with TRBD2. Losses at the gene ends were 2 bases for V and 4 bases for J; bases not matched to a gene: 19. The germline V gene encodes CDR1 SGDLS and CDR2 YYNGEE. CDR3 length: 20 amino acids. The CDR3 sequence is CASSVGQWGSGGMATGELFF. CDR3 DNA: TGTGCCAGCAGCGTGGGTCAATGGGGATCGGGAGGGATGGCCACCGGGGAGCTGTTTTTT.

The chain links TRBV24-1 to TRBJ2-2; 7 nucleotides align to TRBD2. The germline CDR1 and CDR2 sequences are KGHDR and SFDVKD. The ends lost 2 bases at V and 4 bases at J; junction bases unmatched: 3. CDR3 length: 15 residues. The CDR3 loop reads CATSDWASGTGELFF. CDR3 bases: TGTGCCACCAGTGATTGGGCTAGCGGCACCGGGGAGCTGTTTTTT.

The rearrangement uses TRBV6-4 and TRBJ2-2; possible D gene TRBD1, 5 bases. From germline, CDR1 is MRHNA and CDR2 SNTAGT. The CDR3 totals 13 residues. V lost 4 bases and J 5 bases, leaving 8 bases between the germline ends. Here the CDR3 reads CASSVQGTGELFF. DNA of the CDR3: TGTGCCAGCAGTGTCCAGGGTACCGGGGAGCTGTTTTTT.

The CDR3 spells CASSLGGIAYEQYF. Here the CDR3 DNA reads TGTGCCAGCAGCTTAGGAGGAATAGCCTACGAGCAGTACTTC. This chain joins TRBV11-2 and TRBJ2-7; D unresolved. Trimming removed 1 base at V and 2 bases at J, with 9 bases between. This CDR3 spans 14 amino acids. The germline V gene encodes CDR1 SGHAT and CDR2 FQNNGV.

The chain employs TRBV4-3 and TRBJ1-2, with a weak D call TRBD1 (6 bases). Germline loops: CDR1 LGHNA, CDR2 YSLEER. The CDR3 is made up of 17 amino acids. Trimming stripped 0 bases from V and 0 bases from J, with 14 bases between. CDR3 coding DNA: TGCGCCAGCAGCCAAGAGGTCCGGGGGGCGTCTAACTATGGCTACACCTTC. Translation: CASSQEVRGASNYGYTF.

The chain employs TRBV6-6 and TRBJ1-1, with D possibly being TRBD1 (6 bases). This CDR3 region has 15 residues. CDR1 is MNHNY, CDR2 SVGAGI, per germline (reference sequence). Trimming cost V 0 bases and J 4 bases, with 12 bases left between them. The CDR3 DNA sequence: TGTGCCAGCAGTTACTCGCAAGGGGGACGCACTGAAGCTTTCTTT. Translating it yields CASSYSQGGRTEAFF.

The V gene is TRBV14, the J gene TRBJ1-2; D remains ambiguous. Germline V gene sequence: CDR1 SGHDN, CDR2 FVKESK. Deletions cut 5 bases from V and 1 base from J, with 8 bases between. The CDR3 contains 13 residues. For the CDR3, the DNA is TGTGCCAGCAGCTGGGATTTTAACTATGGCTACACCTTC. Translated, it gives CASSWDFNYGYTF.

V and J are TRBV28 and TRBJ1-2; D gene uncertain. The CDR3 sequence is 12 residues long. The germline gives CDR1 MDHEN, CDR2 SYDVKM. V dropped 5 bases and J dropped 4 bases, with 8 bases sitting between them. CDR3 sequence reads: CASSPPIYGYTF. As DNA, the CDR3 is TGTGCCAGCAGTCCACCCATCTATGGCTACACCTTC.

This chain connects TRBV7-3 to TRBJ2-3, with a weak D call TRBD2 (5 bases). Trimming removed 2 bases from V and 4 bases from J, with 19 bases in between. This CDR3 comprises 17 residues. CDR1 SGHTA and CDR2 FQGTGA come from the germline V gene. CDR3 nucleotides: TGTGCCAGCAGCTTAGGAGTCAGGCCCTCCGGGGCAGATACGCAGTATTTT. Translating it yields CASSLGVRPSGADTQYF.

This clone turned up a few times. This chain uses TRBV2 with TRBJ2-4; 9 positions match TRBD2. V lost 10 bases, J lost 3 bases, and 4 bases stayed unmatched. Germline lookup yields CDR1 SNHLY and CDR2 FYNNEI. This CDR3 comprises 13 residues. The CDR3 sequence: CAIETSGKNIQYF. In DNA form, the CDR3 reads TGTGCCATCGAGACTAGCGGCAAAAACATTCAGTACTTC.

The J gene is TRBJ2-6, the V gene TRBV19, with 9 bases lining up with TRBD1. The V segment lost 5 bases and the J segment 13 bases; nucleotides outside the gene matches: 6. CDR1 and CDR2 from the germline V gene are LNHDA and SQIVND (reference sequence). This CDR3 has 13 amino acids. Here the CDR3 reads CASSPGTGKVLTF. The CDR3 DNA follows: TGTGCCAGTAGTCCAGGGACAGGGAAGGTCCTGACTTTC. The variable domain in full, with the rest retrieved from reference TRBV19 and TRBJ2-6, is DGGITQSPKYLFRKEGQNVTLSCEQNLNHDAMYWYRQDPGQGLRLIYYSQIVNDFQKGDIAEGYSVSREKKESFPLTVTSAQKNPTAFYLCASSPGTGKVLTFGAGSRLTVL.

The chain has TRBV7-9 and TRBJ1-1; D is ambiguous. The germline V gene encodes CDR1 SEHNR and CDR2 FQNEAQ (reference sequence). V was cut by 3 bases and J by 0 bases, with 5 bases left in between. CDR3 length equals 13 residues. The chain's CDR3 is CASSFNMNTEAFF. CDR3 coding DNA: TGTGCCAGCAGCTTTAACATGAACACTGAAGCTTTCTTT.

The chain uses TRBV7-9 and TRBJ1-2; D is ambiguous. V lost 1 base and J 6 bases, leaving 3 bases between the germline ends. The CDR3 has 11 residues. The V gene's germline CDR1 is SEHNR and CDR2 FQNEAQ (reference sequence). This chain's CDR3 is CASSLGDGYTF. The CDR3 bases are TGTGCCAGCAGCTTAGGCGATGGCTACACCTTC.

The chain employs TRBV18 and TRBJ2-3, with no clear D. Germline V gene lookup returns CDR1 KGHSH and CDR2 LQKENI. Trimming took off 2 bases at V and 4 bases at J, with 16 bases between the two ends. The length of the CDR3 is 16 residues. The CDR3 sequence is CASSPIARSEPDTQYF. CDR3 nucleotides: TGTGCCAGCTCACCAATCGCCAGGAGCGAACCAGATACGCAGTATTTT.

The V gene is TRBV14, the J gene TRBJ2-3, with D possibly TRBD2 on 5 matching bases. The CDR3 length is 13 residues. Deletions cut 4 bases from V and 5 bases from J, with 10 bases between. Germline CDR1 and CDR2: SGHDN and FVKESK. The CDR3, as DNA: TGTGCCAGCAGCCCGGACTTGGTAGATACGCAGTATTTT. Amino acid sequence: CASSPDLVDTQYF.

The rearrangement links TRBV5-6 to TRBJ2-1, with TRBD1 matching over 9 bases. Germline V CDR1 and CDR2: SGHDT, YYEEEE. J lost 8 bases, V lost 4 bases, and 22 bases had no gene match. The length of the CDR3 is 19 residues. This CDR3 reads CASSTTPPLRDRVFHEQFF. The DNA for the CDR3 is TGTGCCAGCAGCACAACACCTCCTCTCCGGGACAGGGTTTTCCATGAGCAGTTCTTC.

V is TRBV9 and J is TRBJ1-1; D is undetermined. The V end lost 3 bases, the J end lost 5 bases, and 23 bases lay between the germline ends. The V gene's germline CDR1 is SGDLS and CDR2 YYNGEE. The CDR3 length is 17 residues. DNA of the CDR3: TGTGCCAGCAGCGGACTAATCGATAGCTCTCTTAGGACTGAAGCTTTCTTT. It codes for CASSGLIDSSLRTEAFF.

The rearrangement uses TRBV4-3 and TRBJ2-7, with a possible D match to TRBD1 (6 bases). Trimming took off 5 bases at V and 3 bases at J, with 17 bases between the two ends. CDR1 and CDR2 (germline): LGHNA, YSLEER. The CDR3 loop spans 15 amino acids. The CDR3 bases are TGCGCCAGCAGCGCCACTTTACAGGGAAACTACGAGCAGTACTTC. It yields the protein CASSATLQGNYEQYF.

CDR3 in amino acids: CAEERNTEAFF. CDR3 nucleotides: TGTGCCGAGGAGCGGAACACTGAAGCTTTCTTT. V usage is TRBV30 and J usage is TRBJ1-1, with D unresolved. The CDR3 sequence is 11 residues long. The germline gives CDR1 GTSNPN, CDR2 SVGIG (reference sequence). Trimming pared 8 bases from V and 1 base from J, leaving 8 bases between.

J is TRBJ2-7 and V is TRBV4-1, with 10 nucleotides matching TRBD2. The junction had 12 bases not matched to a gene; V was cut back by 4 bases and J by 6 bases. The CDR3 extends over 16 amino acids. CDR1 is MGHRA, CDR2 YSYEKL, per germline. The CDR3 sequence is CASSPPRGTSVSEQYF. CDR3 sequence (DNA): TGCGCCAGCAGCCCTCCTAGGGGGACTAGCGTCTCCGAGCAGTACTTC.

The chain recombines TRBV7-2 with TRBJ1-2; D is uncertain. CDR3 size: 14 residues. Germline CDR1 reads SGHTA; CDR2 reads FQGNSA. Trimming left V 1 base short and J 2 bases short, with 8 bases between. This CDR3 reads CASSLDNRNYGYTF. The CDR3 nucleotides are TGTGCCAGCAGCTTAGATAACAGAAACTATGGCTACACCTTC. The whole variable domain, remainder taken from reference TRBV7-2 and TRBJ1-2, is GAGVSQSPSNKVTEKGKDVELRCDPISGHTALYWYRQSLGQGLEFLIYFQGNSAPDKSGLPSDRFSAERTGGSVSTLTIQRTQQEDSAVYLCASSLDNRNYGYTFGSGTRLTVV.

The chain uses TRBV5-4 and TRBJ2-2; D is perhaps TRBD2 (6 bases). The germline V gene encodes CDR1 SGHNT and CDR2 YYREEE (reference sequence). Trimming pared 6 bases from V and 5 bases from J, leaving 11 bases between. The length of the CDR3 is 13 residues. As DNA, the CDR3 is TGTGCCAGCATCGCCGGAGGGACCGGGGAGCTGTTTTTT. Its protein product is CASIAGGTGELFF.